The next 11 T cell receptor beta chains were all read from a single sample in a study of T cell responses to AZD1222 COVID-19 vaccine. Data came from immunoSEQ multiplex PCR; TCRdb stores just in-frame clones and leaves some out. The sample lists some 180,000 clones, 85% to 95% seen once, with about 1.2% in the top ten. Sequencing was performed on peripheral blood, taken on day 0 of AZD1222 vaccination. Source of these receptors: an adult in good health.

The chain recombines TRBV11-2 with TRBJ2-5; D ambiguous. The germline V gene encodes CDR1 SGHAT and CDR2 FQNNGV. Trimming removed 0 bases at V and 5 bases at J, with 10 bases between. The CDR3 is made up of 14 amino acids. As DNA, the CDR3 is TGTGCCAGCAGCTTAGAGCTAGATCCGGAGACCCAGTACTTC. Its protein is CASSLELDPETQYF. Using reference TRBV11-2 and TRBJ2-5 for the parts outside the CDR3, the full variable domain is EAGVAQSPRYKIIEKRQSVAFWCNPISGHATLYWYQQILGQGPKLLIQFQNNGVVDDSQLPKDRFSAERLKGVDSTLKIQPAKLEDSAVYLCASSLELDPETQYFGPGTRLLVL.

CDR3 loop: CASRGPWNTEAFF. CDR3 bases: TGTGCCAGCAGAGGGCCTTGGAACACTGAAGCTTTCTTT. The V gene is TRBV12-3 or TRBV12-4, the J gene TRBJ1-1; D gene uncertain. V was cut by 6 bases and J by 1 base, with 9 bases left in between. CDR3 size: 13 residues.

The rearrangement links TRBV3-1 (or the pseudogene TRBV3-2) to TRBJ1-4; a weak D match, TRBD1 (6 bases). Germline values: CDR1 LGHDT, CDR2 YNNKEL (reference sequence). The CDR3 totals 15 residues. The V end was cut by 2 bases, the J end by 3 bases, with 10 bases between. Written as DNA, the CDR3 is TGTGCCAGCAGCCAAATGACAGGCCCTAATGAAAAACTGTTTTTT. Protein sequence: CASSQMTGPNEKLFF.

DNA for the CDR3: TGTGCCAGTAGTAGACAGGGGGCGCAGAGCACAGATACGCAGTATTTT. Its protein is CASSRQGAQSTDTQYF. The V call is TRBV19, the J call TRBJ2-3; TRBD1 matches 10 bases. The CDR3 contains 16 residues. Trimming at V came to 4 bases and at J to 0 bases, leaving 4 bases not matched to a gene. The V gene's germline CDR1 is LNHDA and CDR2 SQIVND (reference sequence).

The chain uses TRBV21-1 and TRBJ1-6. TRBV21-1 is reported as a pseudogene. The CDR3 runs to 14 residues. CDR3 sequence reads: CASSKLTDNSPLHF. The CDR3 nucleotides read TGTGCCAGCAGCAAGTTGACCGATAATTCACCCCTCCACTTT.

J is TRBJ2-2 and V is TRBV19; a weak D match, TRBD1 (5 bases). With 9 bases removed from V and 2 bases from J, the gap between germline ends came to 13 bases. This CDR3 has 14 amino acids. Germline CDR1 is LNHDA and CDR2 is SQIVND (reference sequence). The CDR3 DNA reads as TGTGCCAGCAAAGATAGGGGTAACACCGGGGAGCTGTTTTTT. Translation gives CASKDRGNTGELFF.

This clone was seen just once. V is TRBV7-6 and J is TRBJ2-1; TRBD2 aligns across 7 bases. The germline V gene encodes CDR1 SGHVS and CDR2 FNYEAQ. Losses at the gene ends were 2 bases for V and 4 bases for J; bases not matched to a gene: 5. CDR3 size: 15 residues. CDR3 loop: CASSLRDYQYNEQFF. In DNA, the CDR3 is TGTGCCAGCAGCTTAAGGGACTACCAATACAATGAGCAGTTCTTC.

The V gene is TRBV5-1, the J gene TRBJ1-1; D is undetermined. CDR1 and CDR2 (germline): SGHRS, YFSETQ. CDR3 length: 16 amino acids. Trimming removed 0 bases at V and 0 bases at J, with 12 bases between. The CDR3, as DNA: TGCGCCAGCAGCTTGGCGCCAGGAGTGATGAACACTGAAGCTTTCTTT. Protein product: CASSLAPGVMNTEAFF.

The chain recombines TRBV7-3 with TRBJ1-1; D is uncertain. This CDR3 has 14 amino acids. Trimming took 4 bases from V and 0 from J, leaving 9 bases between them. CDR1 and CDR2 (germline): SGHTA, FQGTGA. CDR3 bases: TGTGCCAGCAGCTATTCAGCAATGAACACTGAAGCTTTCTTT. This encodes CASSYSAMNTEAFF.

The V call is TRBV7-8, the J call TRBJ2-5, with 12 nucleotides matching TRBD2. Germline V gene sequence: CDR1 SGHVS, CDR2 FQNEAQ. This CDR3 comprises 16 residues. Unmatched junction bases numbered 8, after V lost 5 bases and J lost 4 bases. In DNA, the CDR3 is TGTGCCAGCAGCATTACTAGCGGGGGGCAAGGAGAGACCCAGTACTTC. Its translation is CASSITSGGQGETQYF.

The chain joins TRBV7-2 to TRBJ1-1; D is undetermined. Trimming cost V 5 bases and J 2 bases, with 9 bases left between them. Germline V lookup: CDR1 SGHTA, CDR2 FQGNSA. The CDR3 runs 13 residues. The CDR3 here is CASSAGGNTEAFF. Here the CDR3 DNA reads TGTGCCAGCAGCGCTGGAGGAAACACTGAAGCTTTCTTT.